This T cell receptor delta chain was observed in a study of human gamma delta and Vdelta1 T cells. General study results and limits: Reportedly, Delta One T cells were polyclonal and broadly targeted acute myeloid leukemia.

TCRdb applied CATT to the PCR reads for clone calling. This sample has over 10,000 delta-chain clones, with roughly 50% found just once. The V gene end was trimmed by 0 bases and the J gene end by 2 bases; junction bases not matched to a gene: 17. The CDR3 spans 21 residues. Germline V lookup: CDR1 TSWWSYY, CDR2 QGS. A note on this clone: No antigen is known for it.

The receptor's source is a human donor in good health. The chain joins TRDV1 to TRDJ1, with 11 bases matching TRDD3. The sequenced material came from Vdelta1 gamma-delta T cells from blood grown in culture (DOT cells). CDR3 coding DNA: TGTGCTCTTGGGGAACTCTTTCCTACGACAACTGGGGGATATGAGACCGATAAACTCATCTTT. Its protein is CALGELFPTTTGGYETDKLIF.